The present entry profiles one T cell receptor beta chain with its context. The sample belongs to a study of blood T cell repertoires in COVID-19. Study at large: Sites in the United States, Italy and Spain provided acute and convalescent COVID-19 samples. Nucleic acid was either cDNA or gDNA, and it came from T cells, B-cell-depleted T cells, or PBMCs.

Germline V lookup: CDR1 SGHNT, CDR2 YENEEA. The CDR3 runs 13 residues. V lost 3 bases, J lost 4 bases, and 9 bases lay in between. Authors' data handling: Reference gene primer amplification gave nucleated cell count estimates. The assay was immunoSEQ multiplex PCR, and TCRdb's table has in-frame clones only and misses some. V and J calls and clone size are those listed in that table; D and trimming were worked out from the DNA. The data hold about 300,000 clones, with around 90% observed a single time. Seattle patients were enrolled while actively infected and followed longitudinally. The gene calls are TRBV11-3 and TRBJ1-1; tentative D call: TRBD1 (5 bases). The material sequenced was peripheral blood. The TCR sequence derives from a woman aged 45-65 years with COVID-19, enrolled during active disease. This CDR3 is CASSLWGATEAFF. In DNA form, the CDR3 reads TGTGCCAGCAGCTTGTGGGGCGCCACTGAAGCTTTCTTT.